This T cell receptor (beta chain) comes out of a study of control samples from healthy donors and cancer patients. Sequenced by immunoSEQ multiplex PCR; TCRdb stores in-frame clones only, minus some. The table has under 150,000 clones, 80% to 90% seen once. The CDR3 covers 16 residues. Trimming cost V 2 bases and J 1 base; bases outside gene matches: 4. Germline values: CDR1 KGHDR, CDR2 SFDVKD. The receptor's source is a young woman in good health. Sequencing was done on a sample of blood. The genes are TRBV24-1 and TRBJ2-1, with TRBD2 matching 7 bases. CDR3 bases: TGTGCCACCAGTGATTCTCTAGCGGAGTCCTACAATGAGCAGTTCTTC. It encodes CATSDSLAESYNEQFF.